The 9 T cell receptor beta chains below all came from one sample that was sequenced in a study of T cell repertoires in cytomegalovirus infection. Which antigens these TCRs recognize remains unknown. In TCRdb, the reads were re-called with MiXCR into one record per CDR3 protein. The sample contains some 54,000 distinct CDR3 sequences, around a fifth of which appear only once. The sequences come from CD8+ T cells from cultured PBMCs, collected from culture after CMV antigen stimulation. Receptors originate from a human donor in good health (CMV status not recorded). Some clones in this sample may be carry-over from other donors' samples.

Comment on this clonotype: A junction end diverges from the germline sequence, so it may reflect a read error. CDR3 in amino acids: CASGLPPGTGLSF. In DNA form, the CDR3 reads TGTGCTAGTGGTTTGCCACCCGGGACAGGCCTCTCCTTC. This sequence joins TRBV12-5 and TRBJ2-7; 8 bases map to TRBD1. CDR1 and CDR2 (germline): LGHNT, FRNRAP. CDR3 length: 13 amino acids.

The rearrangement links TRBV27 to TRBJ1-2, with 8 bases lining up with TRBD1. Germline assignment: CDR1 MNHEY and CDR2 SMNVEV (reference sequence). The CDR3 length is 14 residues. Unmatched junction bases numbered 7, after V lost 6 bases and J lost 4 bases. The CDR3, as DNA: TGTGCCAGCAGGACCGGGACAGGTGGCTATGGCTACACCTTC. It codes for CASRTGTGGYGYTF.

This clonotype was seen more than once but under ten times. CDR3 in DNA: TGTGCCAGCAGCTTAGGGGGGGGGCAGGGCCACGAGCAGTACTTC. Amino acids: CASSLGGGQGHEQYF. The V and J genes are TRBV7-2 and TRBJ2-7; maybe TRBD2 (7 bases). Germline loops: CDR1 SGHTA, CDR2 FQGNSA. V shed 1 base and J shed 5 bases, with 15 bases lying between them. CDR3 size: 15 residues.

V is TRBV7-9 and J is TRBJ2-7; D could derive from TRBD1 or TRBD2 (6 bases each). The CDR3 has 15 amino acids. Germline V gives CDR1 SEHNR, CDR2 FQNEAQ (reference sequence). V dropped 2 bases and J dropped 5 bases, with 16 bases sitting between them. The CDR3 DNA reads TGTGCCAGCAGCTTATCACTCGGGGGCGGCCACGAGCAGTACTTC. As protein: CASSLSLGGGHEQYF.

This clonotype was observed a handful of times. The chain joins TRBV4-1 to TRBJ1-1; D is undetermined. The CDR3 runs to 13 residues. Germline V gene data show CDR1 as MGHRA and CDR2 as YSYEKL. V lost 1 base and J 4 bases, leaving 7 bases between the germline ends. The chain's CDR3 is CASSQVPGTEAFF. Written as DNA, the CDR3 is TGCGCCAGCAGCCAAGTCCCGGGCACTGAAGCTTTCTTT.

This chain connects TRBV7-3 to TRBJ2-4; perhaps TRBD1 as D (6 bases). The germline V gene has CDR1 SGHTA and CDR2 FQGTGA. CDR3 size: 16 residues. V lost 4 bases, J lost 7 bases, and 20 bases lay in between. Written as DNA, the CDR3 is TGTGCCAGCAGCTCCGCGGACAGCGAACCCCCCAACATTCAGTACTTC. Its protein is CASSSADSEPPNIQYF.

The CDR3 sequence is CASSQFRNNEQFF. Written as DNA, the CDR3 is TGTGCCAGCAGCCAATTTCGCAATAATGAGCAGTTCTTC. This chain joins TRBV27 and TRBJ2-1; D remains unclear. V lost 6 bases and J 7 bases, leaving 13 bases between the germline ends. The CDR3 totals 13 residues. The germline gives CDR1 MNHEY, CDR2 SMNVEV (reference sequence).

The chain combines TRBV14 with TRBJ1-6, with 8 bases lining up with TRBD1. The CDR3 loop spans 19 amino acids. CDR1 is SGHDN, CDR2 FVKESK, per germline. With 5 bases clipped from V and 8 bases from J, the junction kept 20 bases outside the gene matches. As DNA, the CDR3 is TGTGCCAGCAGCGCAATTCAGGGGGCCCGTCTCTCAGAGGATTCACCCCTCCACTTT. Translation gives CASSAIQGARLSEDSPLHF.

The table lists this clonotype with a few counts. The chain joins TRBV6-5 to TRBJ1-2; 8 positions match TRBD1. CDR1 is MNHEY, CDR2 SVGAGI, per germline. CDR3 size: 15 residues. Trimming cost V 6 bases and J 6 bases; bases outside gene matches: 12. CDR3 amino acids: CASSRDRFSGNGYTF. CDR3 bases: TGTGCCAGCAGCCGGGACAGGTTTTCGGGCAATGGCTACACCTTC.